These T cell receptor beta chains were read from a single sample in a study. TCRdb reprocessed the 5' RACE reads via MiXCR and lists one record per CDR3 protein. The table records approximately 7,000 distinct CDR3 sequences, approximately 55% of them present only once. Sample: naive CD4+ T cells sorted from a lymph node. These receptor sequences come from a female donor with breast cancer. The CDR3 runs from the conserved cysteine through the conserved F or W. The order of the fields is V gene, clone size, D gene, J gene, CDR3 DNA, CDR3 protein. The D gene is left open where the match is weak. Clone size is stated in some rows and not others, as once, few, many or a class when expanded.

v_gene: TRBV3-1; abundance: NA; d_gene: NA; j_gene: TRBJ1-1; CDR3nt: TGTGCCAGCAGCCAGAATACAGGGAACACTGAAGCTTTCTTT; CDR3aa: CASSQNTGNTEAFF
v_gene: TRBV12-3/TRBV12-4; abundance: few; d_gene: NA; j_gene: TRBJ1-6; CDR3nt: TGTGCCAGCAGTTTTGGCAATTCACCCCTCCACTTT; CDR3aa: CASSFGNSPLHF
v_gene: TRBV3-1; abundance: NA; d_gene: NA; j_gene: TRBJ2-5; CDR3nt: TGTGCCAGCAGCCCTGTAGGCCAAGAGACCCAGCACTTC; CDR3aa: CASSPVGQETQHF
v_gene: TRBV3-1; abundance: NA; d_gene: NA; j_gene: TRBJ1-2; CDR3nt: TGTGCCAGCAGCCCACTTATCGACAGAGCTAACTATGGCTACACCTTC; CDR3aa: CASSPLIDRANYGYTF
v_gene: TRBV10-3; abundance: NA; d_gene: NA; j_gene: TRBJ2-2; CDR3nt: TGTGCCATCAGTGTGCGTAGAGGGGCTAGCGGGGAGCTGTTTTTT; CDR3aa: CAISVRRGASGELFF
v_gene: TRBV20-1; abundance: few; d_gene: TRBD1; j_gene: TRBJ2-1; CDR3nt: TGCAGTGCAGCCCAGACAGGGTTACTCAATGAGCAGTTCTTC; CDR3aa: CSAAQTGLLNEQFF
v_gene: TRBV29-1; abundance: NA; d_gene: TRBD1; j_gene: TRBJ1-1; CDR3nt: TGCAGCGTTTCCAACAGGGGAATTACTGAAGCTTTCTTT; CDR3aa: CSVSNRGITEAFF
v_gene: TRBV12-3/TRBV12-4; abundance: few; d_gene: NA; j_gene: TRBJ1-5; CDR3nt: TGTGCCAGCAGTTTTGGGACTGAGGTGGGGCAGCCCCAGCATTTT; CDR3aa: CASSFGTEVGQPQHF
v_gene: TRBV5-1; abundance: NA; d_gene: NA; j_gene: TRBJ1-2; CDR3nt: TGCGCCAGCAGCTTGGGGTCGCGGCAGGACTATGGCTACACCTTC; CDR3aa: CASSLGSRQDYGYTF
v_gene: TRBV7-6; abundance: NA; d_gene: NA; j_gene: TRBJ2-5; CDR3nt: TGTGCCAGCAGCTTAGGTGGGCTCCAGGGGGAGACCCAGTACTTC; CDR3aa: CASSLGGLQGETQYF
v_gene: TRBV7-9; abundance: NA; d_gene: NA; j_gene: TRBJ2-1; CDR3nt: TGTGCCAGCAGCCCCGTCGGGGGTCAGTGGAATGAGCAGTTCTTC; CDR3aa: CASSPVGGQWNEQFF
v_gene: TRBV5-1; abundance: NA; d_gene: TRBD1; j_gene: TRBJ2-2; CDR3nt: TGCGCCAGCAGCTTGACAGGACAGGGTACCGGGGAGCTGTTTTTT; CDR3aa: CASSLTGQGTGELFF
v_gene: TRBV7-3; abundance: NA; d_gene: NA; j_gene: TRBJ1-4; CDR3nt: TGTGCCAGCAGCTTAACGGGTCAAGAGAAGGGAAAACTGTTTTTT; CDR3aa: CASSLTGQEKGKLFF
v_gene: TRBV9; abundance: NA; d_gene: NA; j_gene: TRBJ2-2; CDR3nt: TGTGCCAGCAGCGCCTCCAGGGGCCGAAACACCGGGGAGCTGTTTTTT; CDR3aa: CASSASRGRNTGELFF
v_gene: TRBV5-4; abundance: few; d_gene: TRBD1; j_gene: TRBJ1-1; CDR3nt: TGTGCCAGCAGCCGGACAGGGGGCGGAACTGAAGCTTTCTTT; CDR3aa: CASSRTGGGTEAFF
v_gene: TRBV29-1; abundance: NA; d_gene: NA; j_gene: TRBJ1-1; CDR3nt: TGCAGCGTTGTCACATCCAACACTGAAGCTTTCTTT; CDR3aa: CSVVTSNTEAFF
v_gene: TRBV4-1; abundance: NA; d_gene: NA; j_gene: TRBJ1-1; CDR3nt: TGCGCCAGCAGCCGGGGACTTCAGGGGAACACTGAAGCTTTCTTT; CDR3aa: CASSRGLQGNTEAFF
v_gene: TRBV20-1; abundance: once; d_gene: TRBD1; j_gene: TRBJ2-1; CDR3nt: TGCAGTGCTGAAGGGACAGTTTACAATGAGCAGTTCTTC; CDR3aa: CSAEGTVYNEQFF